This T cell receptor beta chain came from a study of blood T cell repertoires in COVID-19. Only in-frame clones appear in the TCRdb table, and some are missing; sequencing was by immunoSEQ multiplex PCR. The table shows 40,000 or so clones, with around 81% occurring only once. The count of this clone is one. The CDR3 is 14 amino acids. Germline V gene lookup returns CDR1 MNHEY and CDR2 SMNVEV (reference sequence). The V gene lost 3 bases and the J gene lost 6 bases, with 12 bases spanning the gap. The TCR originated in a man aged 50 to 60 with active COVID-19. The sample was peripheral blood. This chain joins TRBV27 and TRBJ1-5, with D tentatively TRBD1 (6 bases). CDR3: CASSFRGGGQPQHF. Here the CDR3 DNA reads TGTGCCAGCAGTTTTAGGGGGGGCGGTCAGCCCCAGCATTTT.